This paragraph reports one TCR beta chain. Its antigen target is currently unknown. No much larger clone is present one base from it, and per-base qualities are unavailable. The germline V end is reduced by 3 bases and the J end by 6 bases; junction bases left unmatched: 5. From the germline V gene, CDR1 is SGHVS and CDR2 is FQNEAQ. The CDR3 numbers 14 residues from cysteine through phenylalanine. CDR3 DNA only is kept here, 42 bases in frame from base 1. Participants in the prospective study were aged about 18 to 100 years, lived in 24 United States geographic areas, and enrolled through a virtual design. In the prospective study, participants were assigned to cohorts based on the clinical history participants reported in a screening survey and a study questionnaire. Exposed participants had been in contact, within 2 weeks of entering the study, with a person who had a PCR-confirmed or clinician-diagnosed case of COVID-19. Each participant in the prospective study had whole blood, serum and a nasopharyngeal or oropharyngeal swab collected by mobile phlebotomists. Additional blood draws and questionnaires over an approximately 2-month period could optionally be provided by prospective study participants. Prospective study blood samples were shipped either frozen or at room temperature before DNA extraction.

TCRbeta CDR3 regions were amplified from genomic DNA by means of the immunoSEQ Assay, a bias-controlled multiplex PCR. As for how the authors treated the data: Within the assay, amplification of reference gene primers was used to estimate how many nucleated cells each sample contained. Sequence reads were collapsed and filtered to measure the absolute abundance of every unique TCRbeta CDR3 rearrangement. Productive Simpson clonality was computed per sample as the square root of Simpson's diversity index over productive rearrangements. This is the immuneACCESS table as TCRdb keeps it, with only in-frame sequences that have V and J called. A part of the clones is gone; compared with another copy, unresolved V genes explain less than half, and the rest is unexplained. The DNA was the basis for D and trimming; V, J and clone size are from that table. For this sample there are 250,000 or so clones; around four fifths appear just once. Around 3.5% of the sample belongs to the ten largest clones.

This entry comes from a study of blood T cell repertoires in COVID-19 (dated by TCRdb to 2018 to 2021). The study in broad terms: Samples from collaborators originated in the United States, Italy and Spain and spanned both the acute and convalescent phases of COVID-19. The repertoires were released in a freely available public database intended as a resource for research on the immune response to SARS-CoV-2. Samples came from the ongoing ImmuneRACE study (first 160 participants) plus 1,254 subjects from 6 global collaborators. The dataset comprised deeply sampled blood TCRbeta repertoires from subjects exposed to, actively infected with, or recovered from COVID-19. Nearly every sample came with metadata listing a de-identified subject ID, COVID-19 status, age in years and sex. Where available, HLA class I and class II types were taken from metadata supplied by the sample provider and were not determined by assay-based typing. The material from the prospective study consisted of cDNA or gDNA derived from T cells, B-cell-depleted T cells, or PBMCs. Here is what the overall study found, with its caveats: The amount of clinical and demographic metadata varied by source and participant and was provided uncurated.

The receptor was derived from a woman aged 35 to 49 who had been exposed to COVID-19. Recombination linked TRBV7-8 to TRBJ1-5; 7 junctional bases match TRBD1. Sequencing was carried out using PBMCs or T cells enriched from blood (not recorded which). In nucleotide form, the sequence is TGTGCCAGCAGCTTGGCACAGGGGCCTCAGCCCCAGCATTTT. This sequence encodes CASSLAQGPQPQHF.